This T cell receptor beta chain comes out of a study of CD8+CD57+ T cells in acquired aplastic anemia. Across the whole study: DNA from sorted CD4+ and CD8+ cells averaged roughly 3.4 ug.

Genomic DNA, serving as template, underwent TCR beta VDJ and CDR3 profiling. Via MiXCR, TCRdb re-called the reads, giving one row per CDR3 protein. The sample has 190,000 or so distinct CDR3 sequences, roughly 50% seen once; the top ten hold roughly 1.8%. Ten or more counts support this clonotype. Its matching antigen is unknown. From germline, CDR1 is SGHRS and CDR2 YFSETQ. The ends lost 4 bases at V and 3 bases at J; junction bases unmatched: 6. This CDR3 spans 15 amino acids. Patients chosen for sequencing had CD8+CD57+ cells that had expanded, as shown by flow cytometry. The study sampled blood from patients who had received no therapy. Regarding the study as a whole: In CD8+ cells, Simpson's diversity showed no significant difference between patients and controls. Patients and controls shared twenty-nine CD8+ CDR3 sequences, which appeared highly expressed in patients and within their immunodominant clones.

This clonotype originated in a human donor with aplastic anemia. Sequenced sample: sorted CD4+, CD8+, or CD8+CD57+ T cells (not recorded which) from PBMCs. The J gene is TRBJ1-4, the V gene TRBV5-1; TRBD1 aligns across 7 bases. The chain's CDR3 is CASSGGGAANEKLFF. CDR3 nucleotide sequence: TGCGCCAGCAGCGGAGGGGGCGCGGCTAATGAAAAACTGTTTTTT.